One sample yielded the 20 T cell receptor beta chains listed below, sequenced in a study of blood T cell repertoires in COVID-19. TCRdb's copy holds only in-frame clones and misses some; the assay was immunoSEQ multiplex PCR. This sample has under 300,000 clones, with about 89% found just once. The sample comprised PBMCs or T cells enriched from blood (not recorded which). These receptors were taken from a woman in her forties who had recovered from COVID-19.

The chain employs TRBV21-1 and TRBJ1-1; the D segment call TRBD1 is taken from the table without a DNA check. TRBV21-1 is reported as a pseudogene. CDR3 length equals 15 residues. The CDR3 reads CASSRYRGHNTEAFF. The CDR3 DNA is TGTGCCAGCAGCAGGTACAGGGGGCATAACACTGAAGCTTTCTTT.

This chain links TRBV19 with TRBJ2-7; 9 bases are a match to TRBD1. V shed 4 bases, J shed 3 bases, and the junction held 4 bases outside the gene matches. Germline CDR1 is LNHDA and CDR2 is SQIVND (reference sequence). The CDR3 covers 14 residues. The CDR3, as DNA: TGTGCCAGTAGTAGAGGACAGGGGAGCTACGAGCAGTACTTC. This encodes CASSRGQGSYEQYF.

The chain carries TRBV7-2 and TRBJ1-2, with D unresolved. The CDR3 has 14 amino acids. The germline V gene encodes CDR1 SGHTA and CDR2 FQGNSA. V dropped 5 bases and J dropped 3 bases, with 13 bases sitting between them. The CDR3 loop is CASSPPGVDYGYTF. CDR3 nucleotide sequence: TGTGCCAGCAGCCCTCCCGGGGTTGACTATGGCTACACCTTC. The entire variable domain, with the rest obtained from reference TRBV7-2 and TRBJ1-2, is as follows: GAGVSQSPSNKVTEKGKDVELRCDPISGHTALYWYRQSLGQGLEFLIYFQGNSAPDKSGLPSDRFSAERTGGSVSTLTIQRTQQEDSAVYLCASSPPGVDYGYTFGSGTRLTVV.

This chain joins TRBV7-2 and TRBJ2-7, with 8 bases lining up with TRBD2. V lost 2 bases to trimming and J lost 7 bases; unmatched junction nucleotides: 10. The germline V gene has CDR1 SGHTA and CDR2 FQGNSA. CDR3 length: 15 residues. Here the CDR3 DNA reads TGTGCCAGCAGCTTATACAGTACGGGGGGGAAGGAGCAGTACTTC. This gives the protein CASSLYSTGGKEQYF.

The chain carries TRBV5-6 and TRBJ1-6, with D tentatively TRBD1 (6 bases). Germline loops: CDR1 SGHDT, CDR2 YYEEEE. V was clipped by 2 bases and J by 7 bases, with 13 bases between them. The length of the CDR3 is 15 residues. CDR3 coding DNA: TGTGCCAGCAGCTTTAGGGGGACGATGAATTCACCCCTCCACTTT. This codes for CASSFRGTMNSPLHF.

The chain combines TRBV4-3 with TRBJ1-4; TRBD1 matches 10 bases. This CDR3 contains 16 residues. V lost 0 bases and J lost 5; bases outside the gene matches: 3. Germline CDR1 and CDR2: LGHNA and YSLEER. CDR3 protein: CASSQEGDRGNEKLFF. DNA for the CDR3: TGCGCCAGCAGCCAAGAGGGGGACAGGGGAAATGAAAAACTGTTTTTT.

This clone was seen only once. V is TRBV19 and J is TRBJ2-4, with 10 bases aligning to TRBD1. From germline, CDR1 is LNHDA and CDR2 SQIVND (reference sequence). The CDR3 length is 14 residues. The V and J ends lost 6 bases and 2 bases, in that order; junction bases with no gene match: 1. The CDR3 coding sequence is TGTGCCAGTAGGGACAGGGGGACCAAAAACATTCAGTACTTC. As protein: CASRDRGTKNIQYF. Full variable domain (missing parts from reference TRBV19 and TRBJ2-4): DGGITQSPKYLFRKEGQNVTLSCEQNLNHDAMYWYRQDPGQGLRLIYYSQIVNDFQKGDIAEGYSVSREKKESFPLTVTSAQKNPTAFYLCASRDRGTKNIQYFGAGTRLSVL.

This sequence joins TRBV27 and TRBJ1-6, with TRBD1 as a possible D gene (5 bases). V shed 5 bases and J shed 10 bases, with 18 bases lying between them. The V gene's germline CDR1 is MNHEY and CDR2 SMNVEV (reference sequence). The CDR3 runs 15 residues. Here the CDR3 reads CASSLLQGSGSPLHF. In DNA, the CDR3 is TGTGCCAGCAGTCTTTTGCAGGGTTCAGGGTCACCCCTCCACTTT.

Points on this clone: Mismatch with germline at one junction end may stem from a read error. The chain joins TRBV27 to TRBJ1-1, with 9 positions matching TRBD1. Germline CDR1 MNHEY, CDR2 SMNVEV (reference sequence). The CDR3 sequence is 13 residues long. CDR3 protein: CASSVPGQGETFF. In DNA form, the CDR3 reads TGTGCCAGCAGTGTACCGGGACAGGGTGAAACTTTCTTT.

This chain connects TRBV10-2 to TRBJ1-2; D remains unclear. This CDR3 region has 15 residues. Germline CDR1 is WSHSY and CDR2 is SAAADI. Trimming stripped 3 bases from V and 4 bases from J, with 15 bases between. CDR3 residues: CASSEVKAAGYGYTF. Written as DNA, the CDR3 is TGCGCCAGCAGTGAAGTTAAGGCGGCCGGCTATGGCTACACCTTC.

The V and J genes are TRBV20-1 and TRBJ2-1; the D is unclear. Germline V CDR1 and CDR2: DFQATT, SNEGSKA (reference sequence). This CDR3 is 11 amino acids long. The V end was cut by 7 bases, the J end by 5 bases, with 9 bases between. The CDR3 DNA reads as TGCAGTGTAGCCGCCCACAATGAGCAGTTCTTC. This translates into CSVAAHNEQFF.

The chain uses TRBV9 and TRBJ1-2; D perhaps matches TRBD1 (5 bases). Looked up from germline, CDR1 is SGDLS and CDR2 is YYNGEE. CDR3 length: 16 amino acids. The ends were cut back, 3 bases at V and 7 bases at J, with 22 bases in the middle. The CDR3 loop is CASSATGTEGSVGYTF. The CDR3 coding sequence is TGTGCCAGCAGCGCTACCGGGACGGAGGGGTCGGTTGGCTACACCTTC.

V is TRBV5-4 and J is TRBJ2-1; 9 bases match TRBD2. The CDR3 consists of 15 residues. V was clipped by 4 bases and J by 0 bases; unmatched bases: 2. The V gene's germline CDR1 is SGHNT and CDR2 YYREEE (reference sequence). The CDR3 spells CASSLAGSSYNEQFF. The CDR3 bases are TGTGCCAGCAGCCTAGCGGGGAGCTCCTACAATGAGCAGTTCTTC.

This CDR3 is CASSAPPVGQGLNEQFF. In DNA form, the CDR3 reads TGTGCCAGCAGCGCCCCACCGGTGGGACAGGGGTTGAATGAGCAGTTCTTC. This chain joins TRBV9 and TRBJ2-1; 10 nucleotides match TRBD1. Looked up from germline, CDR1 is SGDLS and CDR2 is YYNGEE. There are 17 residues in the CDR3. Losses at the gene ends were 3 bases for V and 7 bases for J; bases not matched to a gene: 13. Full variable domain (missing parts from reference TRBV9 and TRBJ2-1): DSGVTQTPKHLITATGQRVTLRCSPRSGDLSVYWYQQSLDQGLQFLIQYYNGEERAKGNILERFSAQQFPDLHSELNLSSLELGDSALYFCASSAPPVGQGLNEQFFGPGTRLTVL.

This chain's CDR3 is CASSEVGGYGYTF. The CDR3 region has the DNA TGCGCCAGCAGCGAAGTGGGGGGCTATGGCTACACCTTC. The rearrangement uses TRBV5-1 and TRBJ1-2; perhaps TRBD1 as D (5 bases). The germline V gene has CDR1 SGHRS and CDR2 YFSETQ. The CDR3 is 13 amino acids. V was trimmed by 4 bases and J by 4 bases, leaving 11 bases between them.

This sequence joins TRBV15 and TRBJ2-7; D ambiguous. Germline V gene sequence: CDR1 LNHNV, CDR2 YYDKDF (reference sequence). The CDR3 consists of 18 residues. V dropped 0 bases and J dropped 3 bases, with 21 bases sitting between them. Here the CDR3 DNA reads TGTGCCACCAGCAGAGATCAAGTTGCGAGAGTTTCGCGCTACGAGCAGTACTTC. This sequence encodes CATSRDQVARVSRYEQYF.

The chain combines TRBV24-1 with TRBJ1-4; 7 bases agree with TRBD1. Germline V gives CDR1 KGHDR, CDR2 SFDVKD. Losses at the gene ends were 2 bases for V and 2 bases for J; bases not matched to a gene: 7. The CDR3 loop spans 17 amino acids. CDR3 protein: CATSDWKRGQTNEKLFF. As DNA, the CDR3 is TGTGCCACCAGTGATTGGAAGAGGGGACAGACTAATGAAAAACTGTTTTTT.

The table lists this clone with a count of one. The chain has TRBV28 and TRBJ1-1; 8 bases are a match to TRBD1. Germline CDR1 MDHEN, CDR2 SYDVKM. The J segment lost 1 base and the V segment lost 2 bases, leaving 3 bases of the junction unmatched. This CDR3 has 15 amino acids. The CDR3 loop is CASSLQQGGNTEAFF. In DNA, the CDR3 is TGTGCCAGCAGTTTACAACAGGGGGGGAACACTGAAGCTTTCTTT.

The chain joins TRBV6-5 to TRBJ1-1; the match to TRBD1 covers 10 bases. CDR3 size: 12 residues. The J segment lost 8 bases and the V segment lost 6 bases, leaving 3 bases of the junction unmatched. Germline V gene data show CDR1 as MNHEY and CDR2 as SVGAGI. The CDR3: CASRTTGGEAFF. The DNA for the CDR3 is TGTGCCAGCAGGACGACAGGGGGCGAAGCTTTCTTT.

The chain is built from TRBV19 and TRBJ1-2; D is perhaps TRBD1 (6 bases). The CDR3 totals 18 residues. Per the germline V gene, CDR1 is LNHDA and CDR2 is SQIVND (reference sequence). V lost 0 bases and J 8 bases, leaving 25 bases between the germline ends. This CDR3 reads CASSIDPQGRGSSAGYTF. In nucleotides, the CDR3 is TGTGCCAGTAGTATAGATCCTCAGGGCAGGGGCTCCTCGGCAGGCTACACCTTC.